This TCR beta chain was sequenced in a study of metastatic and nonmetastatic thyroid tumors. Whole-study context: Comparative analysis of repertoires was undertaken across blood and tumor or nodule tissue obtained from malignant and benign thyroid patients. Study conclusions and caveats: Benign nodules reportedly had significantly lower TCR beta diversity than malignant thyroid tumors in blood and tumor.

The germline CDR1 and CDR2 sequences are MDHEN and SYDVKM. The CDR3 contains 15 residues. Trimming removed 9 bases at V and 2 bases at J, with 17 bases between. All patients were untreated before thyroid surgery. This clone was observed a handful of times. What it binds is not known. Authors' processing steps: Clinicopathological groups supplied CDR3 differences that were used to build a distant-metastasis classifier for papillary thyroid cancer. MiXCR re-clonotyped the PCR reads for TCRdb. What appears here as the V and J calls and clone size reflects TCRdb's work, not the paper's. The data contain tens of thousands of clones, less than 25% of them singletons.

The chain joins TRBV28 to TRBJ1-5; D is unresolved. Material for sequencing was blood. The TCR originated in a female donor with papillary thyroid cancer or a benign thyroid nodule (not recorded which). Some clones in this sample may be carry-over from other donors' samples. Here the CDR3 reads CARSPRGKGNQPQHF. CDR3 DNA sequence: TGTGCCAGAAGCCCTCGTGGAAAGGGCAATCAGCCCCAGCATTTT.